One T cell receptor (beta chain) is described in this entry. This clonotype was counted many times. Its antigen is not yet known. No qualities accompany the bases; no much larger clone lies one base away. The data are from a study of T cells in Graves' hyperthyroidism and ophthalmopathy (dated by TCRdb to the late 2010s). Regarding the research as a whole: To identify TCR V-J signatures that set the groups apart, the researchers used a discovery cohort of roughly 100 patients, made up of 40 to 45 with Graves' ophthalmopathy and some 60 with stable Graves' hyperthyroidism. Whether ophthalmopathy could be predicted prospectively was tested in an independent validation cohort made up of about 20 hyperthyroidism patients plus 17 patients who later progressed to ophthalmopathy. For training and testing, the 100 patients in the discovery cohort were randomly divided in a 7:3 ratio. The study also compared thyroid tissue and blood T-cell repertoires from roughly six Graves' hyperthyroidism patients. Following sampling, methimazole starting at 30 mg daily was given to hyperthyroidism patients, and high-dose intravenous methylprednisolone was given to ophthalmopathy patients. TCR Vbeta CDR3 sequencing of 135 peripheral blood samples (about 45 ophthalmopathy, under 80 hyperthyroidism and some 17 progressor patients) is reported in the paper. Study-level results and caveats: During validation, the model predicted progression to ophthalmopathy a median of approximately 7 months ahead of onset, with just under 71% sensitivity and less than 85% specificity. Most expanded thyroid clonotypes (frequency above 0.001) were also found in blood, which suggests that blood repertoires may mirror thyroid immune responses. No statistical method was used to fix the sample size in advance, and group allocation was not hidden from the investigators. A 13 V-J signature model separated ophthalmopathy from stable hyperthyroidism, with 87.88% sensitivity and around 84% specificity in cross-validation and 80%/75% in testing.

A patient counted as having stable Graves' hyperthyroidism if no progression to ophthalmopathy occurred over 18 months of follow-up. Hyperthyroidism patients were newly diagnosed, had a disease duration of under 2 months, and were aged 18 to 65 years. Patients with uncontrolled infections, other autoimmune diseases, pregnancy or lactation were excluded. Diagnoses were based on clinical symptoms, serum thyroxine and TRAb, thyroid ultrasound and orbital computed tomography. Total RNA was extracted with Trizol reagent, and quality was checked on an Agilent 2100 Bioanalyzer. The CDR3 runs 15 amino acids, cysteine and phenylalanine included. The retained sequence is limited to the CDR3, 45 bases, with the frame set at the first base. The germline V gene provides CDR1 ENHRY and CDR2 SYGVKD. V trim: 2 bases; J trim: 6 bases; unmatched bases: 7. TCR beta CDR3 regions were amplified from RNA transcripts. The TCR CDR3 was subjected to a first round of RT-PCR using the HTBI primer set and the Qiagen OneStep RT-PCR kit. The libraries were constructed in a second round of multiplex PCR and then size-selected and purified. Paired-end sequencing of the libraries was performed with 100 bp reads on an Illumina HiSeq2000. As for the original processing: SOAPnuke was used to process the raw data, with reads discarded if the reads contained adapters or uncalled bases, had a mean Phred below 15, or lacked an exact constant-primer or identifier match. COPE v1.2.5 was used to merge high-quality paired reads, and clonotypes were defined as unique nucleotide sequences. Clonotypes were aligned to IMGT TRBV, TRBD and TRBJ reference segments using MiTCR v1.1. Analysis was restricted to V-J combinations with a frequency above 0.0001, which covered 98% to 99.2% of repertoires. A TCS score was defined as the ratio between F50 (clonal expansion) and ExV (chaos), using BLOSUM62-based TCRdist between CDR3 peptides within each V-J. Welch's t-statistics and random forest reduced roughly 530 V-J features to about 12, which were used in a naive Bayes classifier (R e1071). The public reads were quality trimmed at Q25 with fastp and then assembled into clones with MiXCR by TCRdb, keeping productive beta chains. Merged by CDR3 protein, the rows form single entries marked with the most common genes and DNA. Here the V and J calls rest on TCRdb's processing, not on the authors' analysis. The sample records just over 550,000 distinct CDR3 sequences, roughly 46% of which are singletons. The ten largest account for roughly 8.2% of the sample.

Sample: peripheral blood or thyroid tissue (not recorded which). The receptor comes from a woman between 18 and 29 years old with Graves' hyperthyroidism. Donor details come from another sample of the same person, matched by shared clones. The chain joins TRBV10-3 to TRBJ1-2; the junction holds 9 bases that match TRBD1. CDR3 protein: CAISENTGGEDGYTF. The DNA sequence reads TGTGCCATCAGTGAGAACACAGGGGGCGAAGATGGCTACACCTTC.